These 17 T cell receptor beta chains originate from one sample sequenced in a study of chemoradiotherapy in HPV16-positive cancers. Profiled with immunoSEQ multiplex PCR; TCRdb holds only in-frame clones, not every one. There are about 20,000 clones in the sample; around 87% occur only once, and roughly 2.4% lies in the top ten. The input for sequencing was blood, taken from a patient who underwent chemoradiotherapy. The receptors come from a human donor with HPV-associated anogenital cancer.

The V and J genes are TRBV5-8 and TRBJ2-2; D gene uncertain. Trimming cost V 0 bases and J 0 bases, with 12 bases left between them. Germline V gene sequence: CDR1 SGHTS, CDR2 YDEGEE. The CDR3 spans 17 residues. CDR3 nucleotide sequence: TGTGCCAGCAGCTTGGCCGAGTATCAGACGAACACCGGGGAGCTGTTTTTT. Translated, it gives CASSLAEYQTNTGELFF.

The CDR3 nucleotides are TGTGCCAGCAGCTTAGTGTTAGCAATTAGCACAGATACGCAGTATTTT. Encoded protein: CASSLVLAISTDTQYF. The chain has TRBV7-9 and TRBJ2-3; D is ambiguous. V dropped 1 base and J dropped 0 bases, with 11 bases sitting between them. The germline V gene has CDR1 SEHNR and CDR2 FQNEAQ (reference sequence). The CDR3 totals 16 residues.

The chain combines TRBV7-2 with TRBJ1-3, with D uncertain. The CDR3 sequence is 12 residues long. The V gene's germline CDR1 is SGHTA and CDR2 FQGNSA. Trimming took off 8 bases at V and 9 bases at J, with 14 bases between the two ends. CDR3 sequence (DNA): TGTGCCAGCTCTAGACGAGGGTCCACCATATATTTT. It codes for CASSRRGSTIYF. The full variable domain, with the rest looked up from reference TRBV7-2 and TRBJ1-3, is GAGVSQSPSNKVTEKGKDVELRCDPISGHTALYWYRQSLGQGLEFLIYFQGNSAPDKSGLPSDRFSAERTGGSVSTLTIQRTQQEDSAVYLCASSRRGSTIYFGEGSWLTVV.

The V and J genes are TRBV10-2 and TRBJ2-3, with TRBD2 identical over 15 bases. The CDR3 totals 16 residues. The V and J ends lost 4 bases and 6 bases, in that order; junction bases with no gene match: 5. Germline lookup yields CDR1 WSHSY and CDR2 SAAADI. CDR3 coding DNA: TGCGCCAGCAGTGTTGGGACTAGCGGGGGGCAGGATACGCAGTATTTT. The encoded protein is CASSVGTSGGQDTQYF.

The genes are TRBV14 and TRBJ2-1; D is ambiguous. The ends were cut back, 1 base at V and 7 bases at J, with 8 bases in the middle. This CDR3 is built from 13 residues. Germline values: CDR1 SGHDN, CDR2 FVKESK. In DNA form, the CDR3 reads TGTGCCAGCAGCCAAGTGATAGCAAATGAGCAGTTCTTC. Translating it yields CASSQVIANEQFF. The whole variable domain, remainder taken from reference TRBV14 and TRBJ2-1, is EAGVTQFPSHSVIEKGQTVTLRCDPISGHDNLYWYRRVMGKEIKFLLHFVKESKQDESGMPNNRFLAERTGGTYSTLKVQPAELEDSGVYFCASSQVIANEQFFGPGTRLTVL.

V gene TRBV10-2 combines with J gene TRBJ1-1; TRBD1 might be the D (6 bases). Germline V CDR1 and CDR2: WSHSY, SAAADI. V dropped 10 bases and J dropped 3 bases, with 24 bases sitting between them. The CDR3 length is 16 residues. For the CDR3, the DNA is TGCGCCATCAAAGCACAGGTCAGGGGAGTTTACACTGAAGCTTTCTTT. Residues: CAIKAQVRGVYTEAFF.

For the CDR3, the DNA is TGTGCCAGCTCAATCCGGGACAGGGGGAATGAAAAACTGTTTTTT. It specifies CASSIRDRGNEKLFF. This chain connects TRBV18 to TRBJ1-4; 11 nucleotides line up with TRBD1. Germline CDR1 and CDR2: KGHSH and LQKENI. V shed 5 bases and J 5 bases; nucleotides not matched to a gene: 4. This CDR3 has 15 residues. Full variable domain (missing parts from reference TRBV18 and TRBJ1-4): NAGVMQNPRHLVRRRGQEARLRCSPMKGHSHVYWYRQLPEEGLKFMVYLQKENIIDESGMPKERFSAEFPKEGPSILRIQQVVRGDSAAYFCASSIRDRGNEKLFFGSGTQLSVL.

This clone was seen only once. The chain is built from TRBV5-6 and TRBJ1-5; the D is unclear. This CDR3 comprises 13 residues. Germline CDR1 reads SGHDT; CDR2 reads YYEEEE. The V and J ends lost 0 bases and 6 bases respectively, with 7 bases between them. For the CDR3, the DNA is TGTGCCAGCAGCTTGGGGGCGCGTCAGCCCCAGCATTTT. This gives the protein CASSLGARQPQHF.

J is TRBJ2-5 and V is TRBV10-2, with TRBD2 matching 7 bases. This CDR3 contains 16 residues. J was trimmed by 1 base and V by 2 bases; bases with no gene match: 7. Germline V gene sequence: CDR1 WSHSY, CDR2 SAAADI. CDR3 sequence (DNA): TGCGCCAGCAGTGAGCACGTAGCGGGTGTCCAAGAGACCCAGTACTTC. Protein product: CASSEHVAGVQETQYF.

The V call is TRBV7-6, the J call TRBJ1-1; maybe TRBD1 (6 bases). Germline lookup yields CDR1 SGHVS and CDR2 FNYEAQ. The CDR3 is made up of 14 amino acids. The germline V and J ends were trimmed by 5 bases and 6 bases, with 16 bases remaining between them. As DNA, the CDR3 is TGTGCCAGCAGCCACGGGGCAGGGGACGCTGAAGCTTTCTTT. Encoded protein: CASSHGAGDAEAFF.

This sequence joins TRBV13 and TRBJ2-5, with D possibly called TRBD1 or TRBD2 (5 bases each). Trimming left V 2 bases short and J 5 bases short, with 21 bases between. The V gene's germline CDR1 is PRHDT and CDR2 FYEKMQ (reference sequence). The CDR3 spans 17 residues. This chain's CDR3 is CASSLMSIGGLRETQYF. In DNA form, the CDR3 reads TGTGCCAGCAGCTTAATGAGTATTGGGGGATTGAGGGAGACCCAGTACTTC. The full variable domain, completed using reference TRBV13 and TRBJ2-5, is AAGVIQSPRHLIKEKRETATLKCYPIPRHDTVYWYQQGPGQDPQFLISFYEKMQSDKGSIPDRFSAQQFSDYHSELNMSSLELGDSALYFCASSLMSIGGLRETQYFGPGTRLLVL.

This clone was recorded only once. The genes are TRBV27 and TRBJ1-1; D is undetermined. Germline V CDR1 and CDR2: MNHEY, SMNVEV (reference sequence). The CDR3 spans 16 residues. V lost 3 bases and J lost 0, with 14 bases in between. The DNA for the CDR3 is TGTGCCAGCAGTTTCTTGTCAGCGGCCTTGAACACTGAAGCTTTCTTT. As protein: CASSFLSAALNTEAFF.

This clone was seen once. J is TRBJ1-5 and V is TRBV19, with D perhaps matching TRBD1 (5 bases). CDR1 and CDR2 (germline): LNHDA, SQIVND (reference sequence). Trimming pared 6 bases from V and 0 bases from J, leaving 15 bases between. This CDR3 contains 16 residues. The CDR3 DNA reads as TGTGCCAGTAGCCTGGGGGGGGTCAATAGCAATCAGCCCCAGCATTTT. Amino acids: CASSLGGVNSNQPQHF.

The chain uses TRBV12-5 and TRBJ2-2; 8 bases line up with TRBD2. V dropped 8 bases and J dropped 1; count of bases not matched to a gene: 6. The CDR3 consists of 15 residues. CDR1 LGHNT and CDR2 FRNRAP come from the germline V gene. Written as DNA, the CDR3 is TGTGCTAGTCGGGGGGGTACGGGGAACACCGGGGAGCTGTTTTTT. This translates into CASRGGTGNTGELFF.

The V gene is TRBV19, the J gene TRBJ1-2; 9 bases agree with TRBD1. Germline V gives CDR1 LNHDA, CDR2 SQIVND (reference sequence). Trimming took 5 bases from V and 7 from J; bases not matched to a gene: 8. The CDR3 contains 14 residues. CDR3 protein: CASSYGTGTGGYTF. CDR3 coding DNA: TGTGCCAGTAGTTACGGGACAGGGACTGGTGGCTACACCTTC.

The V call is TRBV15, the J call TRBJ2-7; a possible D gene is TRBD2 (5 bases). Germline lookup yields CDR1 LNHNV and CDR2 YYDKDF (reference sequence). The CDR3 totals 15 residues. The ends were cut back, 0 bases at V and 7 bases at J, with 16 bases in the middle. CDR3 sequence (DNA): TGTGCCACCAGCAGAGAGCAGTCGGGATTGAGGGAGCAGTACTTC. Protein: CATSREQSGLREQYF.

The J gene is TRBJ2-5, the V gene TRBV9; 14 bases agree with TRBD2. V dropped 3 bases and J dropped 2; count of bases not matched to a gene: 3. The CDR3 length is 16 residues. Germline V lookup: CDR1 SGDLS, CDR2 YYNGEE. This CDR3 is CASSAGLAGAQETQYF. CDR3 sequence (DNA): TGTGCCAGCAGCGCGGGACTAGCGGGAGCGCAAGAGACCCAGTACTTC.